The sequence of this TCR beta chain was determined in a study of CD8+CD57+ T cells in acquired aplastic anemia. This clonotype was counted many times. It was patients with CD8+CD57+ cell expansion by flow cytometry who were chosen for sequencing. Both TCR beta VDJ combination and CDR3 sequence profiling were carried out. Genomic DNA was the template for this profiling. TCRdb reprocessed the reads with MiXCR, giving one entry per CDR3 protein. The data contain 150,000 to 200,000 distinct CDR3 sequences, approximately 48% of them singletons. Germline V gene sequence: CDR1 SEHNR, CDR2 FQNEAQ (reference sequence). Deletions cut 2 bases from V and 0 bases from J, with 11 bases between. This CDR3 contains 16 residues.

The specimen was sorted CD4+, CD8+, or CD8+CD57+ T cells (not recorded which) from PBMCs. This TCR was recovered from a human donor with aplastic anemia. The chain employs TRBV7-9 and TRBJ1-3; D remains unclear. The CDR3 spells CASSLWSGLSGNTIYF. The CDR3 DNA is TGTGCCAGCAGCTTATGGTCAGGCCTCTCTGGAAACACCATATATTTT.